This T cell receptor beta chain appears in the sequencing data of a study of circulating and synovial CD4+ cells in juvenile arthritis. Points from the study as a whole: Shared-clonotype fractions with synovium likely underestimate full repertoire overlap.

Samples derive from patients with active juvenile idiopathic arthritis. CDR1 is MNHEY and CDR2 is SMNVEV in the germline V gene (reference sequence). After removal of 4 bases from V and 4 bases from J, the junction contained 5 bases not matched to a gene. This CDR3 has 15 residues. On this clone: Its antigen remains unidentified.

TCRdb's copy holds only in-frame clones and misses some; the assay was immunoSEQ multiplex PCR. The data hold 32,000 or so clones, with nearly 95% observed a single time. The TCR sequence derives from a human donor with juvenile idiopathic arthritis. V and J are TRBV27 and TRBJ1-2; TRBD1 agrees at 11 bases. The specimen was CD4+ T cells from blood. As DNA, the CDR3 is TGTGCCAGCAGTTGGACAGGGGGCGCGGGCTATGGCTACACCTTC. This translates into CASSWTGGAGYGYTF.